These T cell receptor beta chains were read from a single sample in a study of T cell changes during pregnancy in multiple sclerosis. Only in-frame clones appear in the TCRdb table, and some are missing; sequencing was by immunoSEQ multiplex PCR. In the table there are around 31,000 clones, about nine tenths of which are singletons. The sequencing used CD8+ T cells from peripheral blood mononuclear cells, collected in the second trimester of pregnancy. The origin of the receptors is a female donor with multiple sclerosis, enrolled in a pregnancy study. Each CDR3 is given with its conserved first and last residue. The order of the fields is D gene, CDR3 length, J gene, clone size, V gene, CDR3 protein, CDR3 DNA. The D gene is left open where the match is weak. Size tells how often a clone was seen (once, few, many) or the class of an expanded clone, and some rows leave it out.

. 13 TRBJ2-4 few TRBV27 CASSLSGGNIQYF TGTGCCAGCAGTTTATCAGGCGGAAACATTCAGTACTTC
TRBD2 14 TRBJ2-1 . TRBV29-1 CSVILAGEFNEQFF TGCAGCGTAATACTAGCGGGAGAATTCAATGAGCAGTTCTTC
TRBD1 14 TRBJ1-1 . TRBV9 CASGGTGRNTEAFF TGTGCCAGCGGGGGGACAGGGAGAAACACTGAAGCTTTCTTT
TRBD1 14 TRBJ2-1 once TRBV2 CASRGQGAWDEQFF TGTGCCAGCAGGGGACAGGGGGCTTGGGATGAGCAGTTCTTC
. 15 TRBJ2-1 . TRBV13 CASSLAGSPYNEQFF TGTGCCAGCAGCTTAGCCGGGAGTCCCTACAATGAGCAGTTCTTC
TRBD2 17 TRBJ2-2 . TRBV7-9 CASSSTAGGPNTGELFF TGTGCCAGCAGCTCCACAGCGGGAGGGCCCAACACCGGGGAGCTGTTTTTT
. 16 TRBJ1-1 . TRBV4-1 CASSQGPGALNTEAFF TGCGCCAGCAGCCAAGGGCCAGGGGCACTGAACACTGAAGCTTTCTTT
. 15 TRBJ1-4 . TRBV27 CASSLSGLRNEKLFF TGTGCCAGCAGTTTATCGGGACTCAGAAATGAAAAACTGTTTTTT
TRBD1 17 TRBJ1-1 . TRBV10-3 CAIARTGTGGAGTEAFF TGTGCCATCGCCAGAACCGGGACAGGGGGCGCGGGCACTGAAGCTTTCTTT
TRBD1 15 TRBJ1-1 . TRBV4-2 CASSQDWQGASEAFF TGTGCCAGCAGCCAAGATTGGCAGGGGGCAAGTGAAGCTTTCTTT
. 13 TRBJ2-1 . TRBV6-6 CASTGLRGNEQFF TGTGCCAGCACCGGCCTGCGGGGCAATGAGCAGTTCTTC
. 12 TRBJ1-1 . TRBV29-1 CSVEPPGPEAFF TGCAGCGTTGAGCCGCCTGGGCCTGAAGCTTTCTTT
TRBD1 12 TRBJ1-1 . TRBV7-9 CASSEAGGEAFF TGTGCCAGCAGCGAGGCAGGGGGCGAAGCTTTCTTT
. 15 TRBJ1-1 . TRBV9 CASSAPGAGLTEAFF TGTGCCAGCAGCGCCCCAGGGGCGGGTTTGACTGAAGCTTTCTTT
TRBD1 18 TRBJ2-1 once TRBV4-3 CASSQAGSGTGSYNEQFF TGCGCCAGCAGCCAAGCTGGGTCCGGGACAGGGTCCTACAATGAGCAGTTCTTC
TRBD1 13 TRBJ2-7 . TRBV10-2 CASSEDRGYEQYF TGCGCCAGCAGTGAAGACAGGGGCTACGAGCAGTACTTC
TRBD2 16 TRBJ2-2 . TRBV5-1 CASTNGRGGDTGELFF TGCGCCAGCACCAACGGCCGGGGGGGGGACACCGGGGAGCTGTTTTTT
TRBD1 16 TRBJ2-2 . TRBV5-4 CASSIRDRGVTGELFF TGTGCCAGCAGTATCAGGGACAGGGGAGTCACCGGGGAGCTGTTTTTT
. 13 TRBJ1-5 once TRBV6-6 CASSVEGNQPQHF TGTGCCAGCAGCGTCGAGGGAAACCAGCCCCAGCATTTT
. 18 TRBJ2-1 . TRBV9 CASSVAFERSPTYNEQFF TGTGCCAGCAGCGTAGCGTTCGAGCGGAGCCCGACCTACAATGAGCAGTTCTTC
TRBD1 13 TRBJ1-1 . TRBV11-2 CASSRGQAGEAFF TGTGCCAGCAGCCGGGGACAGGCGGGTGAAGCTTTCTTT
TRBD1 15 TRBJ1-5 once TRBV28 CASSTGGRVYQPQHF TGTGCCAGCTCAACAGGGGGCCGAGTATATCAGCCCCAGCATTTT
TRBD2 15 TRBJ2-5 . TRBV7-9 CASSPTSGSWETQYF TGTGCCAGCAGCCCGACTAGCGGGAGCTGGGAGACCCAGTACTTC
. 15 TRBJ2-2 once TRBV7-9 CASSLVGHYTGELFF TGTGCCAGCAGCTTAGTGGGACATTACACCGGGGAGCTGTTTTTT
TRBD2 15 TRBJ2-7 . TRBV6-1 CASRETSGRVREQYF TGTGCCAGCAGGGAAACTAGCGGGAGAGTCAGAGAGCAGTACTTC
TRBD1 13 TRBJ2-1 . TRBV18 CASSPGQGHEQFF TGTGCCAGCTCACCGGGACAGGGGCACGAGCAGTTCTTC
. 14 TRBJ1-2 . TRBV5-1 CASSTGTLNYGYTF TGCGCCAGCAGCACCGGGACTCTTAACTATGGCTACACCTTC
. 15 TRBJ1-1 . TRBV19 CASSWEGGSRTEAFF TGTGCCAGTAGTTGGGAGGGGGGTTCCCGCACTGAAGCTTTCTTT
TRBD2 16 TRBJ2-1 . TRBV4-1 CASSQIPLAGEVEQFF TGCGCCAGCAGCCAAATTCCCCTAGCGGGTGAGGTGGAGCAGTTCTTC
. 15 TRBJ1-1 . TRBV7-9 CASSLTWGGDTEAFF TGTGCCAGCAGTCTTACCTGGGGGGGGGACACTGAAGCTTTCTTT
. 13 TRBJ2-3 . TRBV5-4 CASSPGLMDTQYF TGTGCCAGCAGCCCGGGACTTATGGATACGCAGTATTTT
. 13 TRBJ1-2 . TRBV6-4 CASKGAGPYGYTF TGTGCCAGCAAAGGCGCGGGACCCTATGGCTACACCTTC
TRBD2 16 TRBJ2-3 . TRBV9 CASSVKAGLRADTQYF TGTGCCAGCAGCGTGAAAGCGGGATTAAGGGCAGATACGCAGTATTTT
. 17 TRBJ1-1 . TRBV27 CASSPRPPGEGNTEAFF TGTGCCAGCAGTCCCCGACCGCCAGGGGAGGGGAACACTGAAGCTTTCTTT
. 16 TRBJ2-7 . TRBV28 CASSHFGLASSYEQYF TGTGCCAGCAGCCACTTTGGTCTAGCATCCTCCTACGAGCAGTACTTC
. 15 TRBJ1-1 . TRBV28 CASSFRLPRSAEAFF TGTGCCAGCAGTTTCCGACTTCCCCGAAGCGCTGAAGCTTTCTTT
. 15 TRBJ2-7 . TRBV6-5 CASSYEGVNSYEQYF TGTGCCAGCAGTTACGAAGGGGTGAACTCCTACGAGCAGTACTTC
. 12 TRBJ2-7 once TRBV28 CASSLINYEQYF TGTGCCAGCAGTTTAATAAACTACGAGCAGTACTTC
TRBD1 13 TRBJ2-7 . TRBV6-5 CASRSTGLDEQYF TGTGCCAGCCGCTCGACAGGGTTGGACGAGCAGTACTTC
TRBD1 15 TRBJ2-7 . TRBV7-9 CASSLVGQGRGEQYF TGTGCCAGCAGCTTAGTAGGACAGGGTAGGGGCGAGCAGTACTTC
TRBD1 15 TRBJ1-2 . TRBV4-1 CASSQDRGVDYGYTF TGCGCCAGCAGCCAGGACAGGGGGGTCGACTATGGCTACACCTTC
. 12 TRBJ2-1 . TRBV7-9 CASSLGVDEQFF TGTGCCAGCAGCCTAGGAGTGGATGAGCAGTTCTTC
TRBD2 17 TRBJ2-1 . TRBV9 CASSRTSGRVTGNEQFF TGTGCCAGCAGCCGAACTAGCGGGAGAGTTACGGGCAATGAGCAGTTCTTC
TRBD2 13 TRBJ2-3 . TRBV10-1 CASNGGRADTQYF TGCGCCAGCAACGGAGGGAGGGCAGATACGCAGTATTTT